The present entry profiles one T cell receptor beta chain with its context. Judged by frequency, this clonotype is medium-sized (0.01 to 0.1%); no count was given. No cognate antigen has been identified for it. TRB rearrangements were amplified by multiplex PCR using a touch-down protocol with TRB-A and TRB-B primer pools mixed in one tube. Illumina adapters and sample indices were added to the amplicons through two consecutive PCR reactions using Phusion HS II polymerase. The amplicons were purified from gel with the NucleoSpin Gel and PCR Clean-up kit, after which the amplicons were quantified by Qubit and checked for quality on an Agilent 2100 Bioanalyzer. Libraries were sequenced on an Illumina MiSeq using 600-cycle, single-indexed, paired-end runs. The source study handled its data this way. TRB reads were aligned and assembled with MiXCR version 2.1.12 using the default MiXCR reference library. Each unique CDR3 nucleotide sequence defined a clone, and only productive sequences with at least two reads were analysed. Repertoire diversity was assessed with alpha-parameterized diversity profiles (alpha 0 to 5), including the Shannon (alpha 1) and Simpson (alpha 2) indices, which were computed with an R script. The tcR package was used to compute combinatorial TRB VJ usage, and cohorts were compared on this usage by principal component analysis with ade4. GLIPH clustering of TCRbeta CDR3s was carried out on cohort pairs matched by age and read depth, and cluster frequencies were compared by Wilcoxon test. Each entry corresponds to one CDR3 protein sequence from reads that TCRdb reprocessed, and DNA is not given. The V and J calls shown here were made by TCRdb, not taken from the authors' results. For this sample, the table gives hundreds of distinct CDR3 sequences. The ten largest clones add up to about 46% of the sample.

The CDR3 contains 13 residues, cysteine and phenylalanine counted. DNA was not recorded. The record originates from a study of T cell clusters in autoimmune cytopenias (dated by TCRdb to about 2019). Background for the entire study: TRB sequencing reached a median depth of roughly 50,000 reads per sample and yielded a median of about 2,500 distinct TRB clonotypes per sample. Peripheral blood TRB and IGH repertoires were sequenced in autoimmune cytopenia patients at active disease and during treatment follow-up, alongside healthy, CLL and autoimmune hepatitis controls. The study was designed to test whether a disease-specific immune repertoire signature usable as a blood-based biomarker is carried by autoimmune cytopenia patients. Summary of the overall study and its limitations: The TRB repertoire shifts, including less even repertoires in secondary cytopenia and CLL, mostly reflected lymphoma bias and not autoimmunity. The cluster-lack signature was not seen for secondary cytopenia versus CLL, apparently masked by the dominant lymphoma-associated repertoire. Almost three-fold more exclusive TRB clusters were observed in healthy donors than in active autoimmune hepatitis patients, consistent with an autoimmunity-wide signature. The T cell clusters were defined in silico only, and their functional role remained to be validated experimentally. GLIPH suggested that primary autoimmune cytopenia patients lacked physiological T cell clusters: more than 40 clusters were exclusive to healthy donors versus fewer than 20 exclusive to patients.

Per sample, 250 ng of peripheral blood genomic DNA, approximately 37,500 genome equivalents, was used for TRB amplification. The source of this sequence is a human donor with an autoimmune cytopenia or autoimmune hepatitis (not recorded which). This chain is built from TRBV12-3 or TRBV12-4 and TRBJ1-1. Sequenced input: peripheral blood. The CDR3 is CASSYREGTEAFF.